This T cell receptor (beta chain) was identified in a study of regulatory T cells in long-lasting Graves disease. The CDR3 covers 15 residues. Trimming cost V 8 bases and J 7 bases, with 20 bases left between them. From germline, CDR1 is MDHEN and CDR2 SYDVKM. The time point is: newly diagnosed GD, antithyroid drugs for less than 3 months. After RNA was extracted from PBMCs, the TCR library was made from it. This clonotype has a count of ten or more. Library construction for TCR beta used iRepertoire HTBI primers and Arm-PCR of CDR3 regions. TCRdb independently ran MiXCR on the multiplex PCR reads; one entry per CDR3 protein. Among just over 600,000 distinct CDR3 sequences, around 17% were seen once, and the ten largest hold roughly 18%. These data are also associated with another study on T cells in Graves' hyperthyroidism and ophthalmopathy. From that report: The majority of expanded thyroid clonotypes above 0.001 also appeared in blood.

This sequence joins TRBV28 and TRBJ1-4; tentatively, D is TRBD1 (5 bases). Sample: peripheral blood mononuclear cells (PBMCs), taken at new diagnosis, from a patient treated with antithyroid drugs. The source of this sequence is a woman aged 25 to 39 with Graves disease. CDR3 DNA sequence: TGTGCCAGCTGCCGGGGGAACCCTTTCGGTGAAAAACTGTTTTTT. It is translated as CASCRGNPFGEKLFF.